These T cell receptor beta chains were read from a single sample in a study of response to subunit inactivated influenza vaccine. TCRdb reprocessed the RT-PCR reads via MiXCR and lists one record per CDR3 protein. This sample has 500,000 to 600,000 distinct CDR3 sequences, with approximately 12% found just once. The source was PBMCs from blood, collected on the day of vaccination. All receptors derive from a man in his forties or fifties who received an inactivated influenza vaccine. Each CDR3 is given with its conserved first and last residue. D genes are given only for firm matches. Not every row has a clone size; where given, it reads once, few, many or a size class.

J | D | size | V | DNA | CDR3
TRBJ1-2 | - | many | TRBV7-2 | TGTGCCAGCAGCCCACGGGCAGGAGTTAACTATGGCTACACCTTC | CASSPRAGVNYGYTF
TRBJ1-6 | - | many | TRBV5-1 | TGTGCCAGCAGTCTCGGGACCGCTAATTCACCCCTCCACTTT | CASSLGTANSPLHF
TRBJ2-2 | TRBD1 | - | TRBV6-2/TRBV6-3 | TGTGCCAGCAGTAGCATCAGGGGGCGCGACGGGGAGCTGTTTTTT | CASSSIRGRDGELFF
TRBJ2-1 | - | - | TRBV28 | TGTGCCAGCGCACAAATCCCCTACAATGAGCAGTTCTTC | CASAQIPYNEQFF
TRBJ2-3 | TRBD2 | many | TRBV11-3 | TGTGCCAGCAGCCGCAGGACTAGCGCGCAGAGCACAGATACGCAGTATTTT | CASSRRTSAQSTDTQYF
TRBJ2-3 | TRBD2 | - | TRBV7-8 | TGTGCCAGCAGCCCGAAGCGGGGGGGCAACACAGATACGCAGTATTTT | CASSPKRGGNTDTQYF
TRBJ2-3 | TRBD1 | - | TRBV10-3 | TGTGCCATCAGTGCGACAGGGGATACGCAGTATTTT | CAISATGDTQYF
TRBJ2-3 | TRBD1 | few | TRBV5-1 | TGCGCCAGCAGCTCCAGGGGGCCGCAGGATACGCAGTATTTT | CASSSRGPQDTQYF
TRBJ1-1 | - | many | TRBV12-3/TRBV12-4 | TGTGCCAGCAGTTCCAGGACATCGAACACTGAAGCTTTCTTT | CASSSRTSNTEAFF
TRBJ2-2 | TRBD2 | - | TRBV5-1 | TGCGCCAGCAGCCTTGGCGAAGCGGGGGTGAACACCGGGGAGCTGTTTTTT | CASSLGEAGVNTGELFF
TRBJ2-7 | - | few | TRBV4-1 | TGCGCCAGCAGCCAAGATCCCTTGAACTACGAGCAGTACTTC | CASSQDPLNYEQYF
TRBJ2-7 | - | - | TRBV3-1 | TGTGCCAGCAGCCACACAGGGGGGGCGCGTTTTTACGAGCAGTACTTC | CASSHTGGARFYEQYF
TRBJ2-5 | - | few | TRBV7-9 | TGTGCCAGCAGCTTAGGGGAGATGGGAAACCAAGAGACCCAGTACTTC | CASSLGEMGNQETQYF
TRBJ1-4 | - | few | TRBV5-1 | TGCGCCAGCAGCTTGGAGGGTAAAGGCGAAAAACTGTTTTTT | CASSLEGKGEKLFF
TRBJ2-5 | TRBD2 | - | TRBV20-1 | TGCAGTGCTAGCGGGGGGGTACGCGAGACCCAGTACTTC | CSASGGVRETQYF
TRBJ2-3 | - | - | TRBV15 | TGTGCCACCAGCAGAGGCTCAGATACGCAGTATTTT | CATSRGSDTQYF
TRBJ2-1 | - | - | TRBV11-1 | TGTGCCAGCAGCTTAAGCGTAGGGATTTCGGATGAGCAGTTCTTC | CASSLSVGISDEQFF